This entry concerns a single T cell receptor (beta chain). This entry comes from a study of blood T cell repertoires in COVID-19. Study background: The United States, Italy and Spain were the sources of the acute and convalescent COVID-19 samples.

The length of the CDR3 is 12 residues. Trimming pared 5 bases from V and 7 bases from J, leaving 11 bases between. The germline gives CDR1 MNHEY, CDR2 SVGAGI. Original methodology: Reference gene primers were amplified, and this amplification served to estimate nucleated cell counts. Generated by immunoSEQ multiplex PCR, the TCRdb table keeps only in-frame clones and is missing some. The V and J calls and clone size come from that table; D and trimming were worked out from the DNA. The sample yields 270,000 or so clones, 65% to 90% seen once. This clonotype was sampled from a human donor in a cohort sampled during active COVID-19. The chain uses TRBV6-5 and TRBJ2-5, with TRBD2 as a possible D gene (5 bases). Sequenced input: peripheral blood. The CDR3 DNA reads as TGTGCCAGCAGTACTAGTTCCGGGACCCAGTACTTC. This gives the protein CASSTSSGTQYF.